This TCR beta chain was found in a study of blood T cell repertoires in COVID-19. Looking at the study overall: Specimens from acute and convalescent COVID-19 originated in the United States, Italy and Spain.

Germline CDR1 and CDR2: MNHEY and SVGAGI. V shed 4 bases and J 7 bases; nucleotides not matched to a gene: 5. The CDR3 runs 15 residues. Libraries were prepared by immunoSEQ multiplex PCR; TCRdb keeps only in-frame clonotypes and omits some of them. Altogether about 140,000 clones are present, roughly 78% being singletons, with the ten largest covering approximately 3.6%. This chain links TRBV6-5 with TRBJ1-6; 9 nucleotides agree with TRBD1. This receptor was taken from a man aged 60 to 69 with acute or convalescent COVID-19. What was sequenced was peripheral blood. In DNA form, the CDR3 reads TGTGCCAGCAGTTTACGGACAGGGGAAAATTCACCCCTCCACTTT. Residues: CASSLRTGENSPLHF.